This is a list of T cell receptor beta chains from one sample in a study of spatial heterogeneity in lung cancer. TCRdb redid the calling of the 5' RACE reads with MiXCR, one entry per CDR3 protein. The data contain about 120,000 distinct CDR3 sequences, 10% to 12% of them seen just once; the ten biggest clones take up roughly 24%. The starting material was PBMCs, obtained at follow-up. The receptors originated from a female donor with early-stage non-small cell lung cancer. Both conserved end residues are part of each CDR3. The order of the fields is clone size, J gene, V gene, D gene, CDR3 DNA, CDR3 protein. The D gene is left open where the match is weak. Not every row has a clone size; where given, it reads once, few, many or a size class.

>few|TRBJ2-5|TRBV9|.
TGTGCCAGCAGCGTAGAGTGGCAGTCCATAGGGACCCAGTACTTC
CASSVEWQSIGTQYF
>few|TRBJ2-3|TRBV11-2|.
TGTGCCAGCAGCTTACAGCCGACCCCCACAGATACGCAGTATTTT
CASSLQPTPTDTQYF
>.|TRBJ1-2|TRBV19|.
TGTGCCACCCGAGTGGGGAGGCAAAACTATGGCTACACCTTC
CATRVGRQNYGYTF
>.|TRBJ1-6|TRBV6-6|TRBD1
TGTGCCAGCTGTCTACAGGGGGACTCACCCCTCCACTTT
CASCLQGDSPLHF
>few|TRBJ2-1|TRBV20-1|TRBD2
TGCAGTGCCCCTCTGGGGCTAGCGGCCCAGTTCTTC
CSAPLGLAAQFF
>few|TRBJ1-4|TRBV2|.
TGTGCCAGCAGTGTTGGCAGGGTCGGTGAAAAACTGTTTTTT
CASSVGRVGEKLFF
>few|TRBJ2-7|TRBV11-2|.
TGTGCCAGCAGCTCCCGGGGCAGGGCCTCCGAGCAGTACTTC
CASSSRGRASEQYF
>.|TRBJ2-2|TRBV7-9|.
TGTGCCAGCAAGTTCTCGGAGATGTACTTGGACACCGGGGAGCTGTTTTTT
CASKFSEMYLDTGELFF
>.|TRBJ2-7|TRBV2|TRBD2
TGTGCCAGCAGCCCGGGACTAGCGGAAGGGTACGAGCAGTACTTC
CASSPGLAEGYEQYF
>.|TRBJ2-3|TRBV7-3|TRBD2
TGTGCCAGCAGCCCAGGGACTAGCGGGAGGGCCATAGATACGCAGTATTTT
CASSPGTSGRAIDTQYF
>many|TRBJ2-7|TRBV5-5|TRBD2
TGTGCCAGCAGGACTAGCGGTATAACGACGGGCTCCTACGAGCAGTACTTC
CASRTSGITTGSYEQYF
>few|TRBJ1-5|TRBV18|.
TGTGCCAGCTCACCACCGCTATACAATCAGCCCCAGCATTTT
CASSPPLYNQPQHF
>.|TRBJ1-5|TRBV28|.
TGTGCCAGCAGTTTTTCGACAGGATATAGCAATCAGCCCCAGCATTTT
CASSFSTGYSNQPQHF
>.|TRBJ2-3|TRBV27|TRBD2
TGTGCCAGCAGTTTGTTAGCGGGAGGTCTTGATACGCAGTATTTT
CASSLLAGGLDTQYF
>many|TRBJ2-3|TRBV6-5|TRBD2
TGTGCCAGCAGTTTAGCGGGAGGGACAGATACGCAGTATTTT
CASSLAGGTDTQYF
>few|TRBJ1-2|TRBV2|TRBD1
TGTGCCAGCAGTTACAGGCCCGGGACAGGGTTTGGCTACACCTTC
CASSYRPGTGFGYTF
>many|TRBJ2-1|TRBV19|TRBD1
TGTGCCAGTAGCCGGGACAGGGCATACAATGAGCAGTTCTTC
CASSRDRAYNEQFF
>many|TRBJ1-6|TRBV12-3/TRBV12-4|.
TGTGCCAGCAGTTCCGAAGGGTATAATTCACCCCTCCACTTT
CASSSEGYNSPLHF
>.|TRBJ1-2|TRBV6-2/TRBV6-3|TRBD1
TGTGCCAGCAGGACGGGACAGTCCTATGGCTACACCTTC
CASRTGQSYGYTF
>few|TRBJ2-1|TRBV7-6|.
TGTGCCAGCAGCCCGCCGGGGGTTCCTCGGGGATCCAATGAGCAGTTCTTC
CASSPPGVPRGSNEQFF
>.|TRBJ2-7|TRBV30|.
TGTGCCTGGAGTACGGCTTACGAGCAGTACTTC
CAWSTAYEQYF
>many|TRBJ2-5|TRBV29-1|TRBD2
TGCAGCGTAAGACTAGCGGGAGCGCGAGAGACCCAGTACTTC
CSVRLAGARETQYF
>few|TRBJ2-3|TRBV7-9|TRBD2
TGTGCCAGCAGCACCAGGACTAGCGGATACACAGATACGCAGTATTTT
CASSTRTSGYTDTQYF
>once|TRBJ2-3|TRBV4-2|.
TGTGCCAGCAGCCAAGATTCCCCCTTCGAAGATACGCAGTATTTT
CASSQDSPFEDTQYF
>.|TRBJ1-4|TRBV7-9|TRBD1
TGTGCCAGCAGCTCAGGACAGGGAACTAATGAAAAACTGTTTTTT
CASSSGQGTNEKLFF
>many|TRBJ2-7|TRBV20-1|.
TGCAGTGCTAGAGGTCTGGGACGTGGATCCTCCTACGAGCAGTACTTC
CSARGLGRGSSYEQYF
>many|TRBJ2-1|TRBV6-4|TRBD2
TGTGCCAGCAGTGAGGCTAGCGGGAGAGGCAATGAGCAGTTCTTC
CASSEASGRGNEQFF
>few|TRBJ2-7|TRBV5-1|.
TGCGCCAGCAGCTTGGGGTCGACCCCCGAGCAGTACTTC
CASSLGSTPEQYF
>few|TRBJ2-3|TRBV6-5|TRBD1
TGTGCCAGCAGGCCGGGACAGGGCCGTACAGATACGCAGTATTTT
CASRPGQGRTDTQYF
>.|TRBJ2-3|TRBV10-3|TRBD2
TGTGCCATCAGCCGGGAAGCGGGAGTTGGAGATACGCAGTATTTT
CAISREAGVGDTQYF